Listed below are T cell receptor beta chains from one sample, sequenced in a study of blood T cell repertoires in COVID-19. Here immunoSEQ multiplex PCR was the method, and the copy in TCRdb shows in-frame clones only, minus some. The data hold 120,000 or so clones, with around nine tenths observed a single time. Sequenced material: peripheral blood. The receptors come from a human donor in a cohort sampled during active COVID-19. Both conserved end residues are part of each CDR3. A D gene is named only where the DNA matches it firmly. For some rows the clone size is stated as once, few or many, or as a class when expanded; others skip it.

>TRBJ2-1|16|TRBD2|TRBV4-2|NA
TGTGCCAGCAGCCAAGGTGAGGGACTAGCGGGGTATGAGCAGTTCTTC
CASSQGEGLAGYEQFF
>TRBJ2-1|14|TRBD1|TRBV19|NA
TGTGCCAGTAGTATCGGGACAGGGTTTAATGAGCAGTTCTTC
CASSIGTGFNEQFF
>TRBJ2-1|12|NA|TRBV5-6|NA
TGTGCCAGCAGCTTGGGTTTAATTGAGCAGTTCTTC
CASSLGLIEQFF
>TRBJ1-3|15|NA|TRBV5-4|NA
TGTGCCAGCAGTCTCGGGGGGATCGCCGGAAACACCATATATTTT
CASSLGGIAGNTIYF
>TRBJ2-2|17|TRBD2|TRBV6-6|NA
TGTGCCAGCAGTCCCAGCGGGAGGGCCTTGTACACCGGGGAGCTGTTTTTT
CASSPSGRALYTGELFF
>TRBJ2-5|16|TRBD1|TRBV5-1|NA
TGCGCCAGCAGCACCGGACAGGTTCTTCCTCGGGAGACCCAGTACTTC
CASSTGQVLPRETQYF
>TRBJ1-5|14|TRBD1|TRBV19|NA
TGTGCCAGTAGTATAACCAGGGGGGATCAGCCCCAGCATTTT
CASSITRGDQPQHF
>TRBJ2-7|13|NA|TRBV11-2|NA
TGTGCCAGCAGCATGTCGCCCTCACTCGAGCAGTACTTC
CASSMSPSLEQYF
>TRBJ2-1|16|NA|TRBV5-1|NA
TGCGCCAGCAGTGGGTCGGGGGTAGGGACCTACAATGAGCAGTTCTTC
CASSGSGVGTYNEQFF
>TRBJ2-7|18|TRBD2|TRBV5-6|NA
TGTGCCAGCAGGTCTATTACTTCGCGGGGGGACACCTCCTACGAGCAGTACTTC
CASRSITSRGDTSYEQYF
>TRBJ2-3|12|NA|TRBV5-1|NA
TGCGCCAGCAGCCCTAGCACAGATACGCAGTATTTT
CASSPSTDTQYF
>TRBJ1-1|15|TRBD1|TRBV4-1|NA
TGCGCCAGCAGCCAAGGGACAGGGTTGGTCACTGAAGCTTTCTTT
CASSQGTGLVTEAFF
>TRBJ2-3|17|NA|TRBV6-4|once
TGTGCCAGCAGTGACTCTGGCGGCGGCTCTAGCACAGATACGCAGTATTTT
CASSDSGGGSSTDTQYF
>TRBJ2-7|15|NA|TRBV28|NA
TGTGCCAGCAGTCAATCCGGGACTGGGAGTTACGAGCAGTACTTC
CASSQSGTGSYEQYF
>TRBJ2-7|15|TRBD2|TRBV6-6|NA
TGTGCCAGCAGTTTCGGGACTAGCGGGTTATACGAGCAGTACTTC
CASSFGTSGLYEQYF
>TRBJ1-2|14|TRBD1|TRBV27|NA
TGTGCCAGCGCTACGGGACAGGGGAGCCTTGGCTACACCTTC
CASATGQGSLGYTF
>TRBJ2-1|15|TRBD2|TRBV6-5|NA
TGTGCCAGCAGCACCCCCGGGGGGACCTACAATGAGCAGTTCTTC
CASSTPGGTYNEQFF
>TRBJ2-7|15|TRBD1|TRBV28|NA
TGTGCCAGCAGTTTCCCCGGGACAGGTCCCTACGAGCAGTACTTC
CASSFPGTGPYEQYF
>TRBJ2-1|15|NA|TRBV5-1|NA
TGCGCCAGCAGCTTTGAACTTTCTTCCTACAATGAGCAGTTCTTC
CASSFELSSYNEQFF
>TRBJ1-1|13|NA|TRBV28|NA
TGTGCCAGCAGCCCCCCAGTGAACACTGAAGCTTTCTTT
CASSPPVNTEAFF
>TRBJ2-7|17|TRBD2|TRBV11-3|NA
TGTGCCAGCAGCCCCGGACTAGCGGGGGGAAAATCCTACGAGCAGTACTTC
CASSPGLAGGKSYEQYF
>TRBJ2-7|13|NA|TRBV28|NA
TGTGCCAGCAGTCACGCGGGCGGCGACGAGCAGTACTTC
CASSHAGGDEQYF
>TRBJ2-2|15|NA|TRBV5-1|NA
TGCGCCAGCAGCTTGGGAGATTTGAACACCGGGGAGCTGTTTTTT
CASSLGDLNTGELFF
>TRBJ2-4|14|TRBD1|TRBV28|NA
TGTGCCAGCAGTTTAGGGACAGGAAGGGACATTCAGTACTTC
CASSLGTGRDIQYF
>TRBJ2-7|17|NA|TRBV21-1|once
TGTGCCAGCAGCAAAGTGGAGGGGGACAGGGGGCGTGTTAAGCAGTACTTC
CASSKVEGDRGRVKQYF
>TRBJ2-7|13|TRBD1|TRBV18|NA
TGTGCCAGCTCGTACCGGGACAGCCACGAGCAGTACTTC
CASSYRDSHEQYF
>TRBJ2-1|15|TRBD2|TRBV11-3|NA
TGTGCCAGCAGCCCCGGGACTAGCGGGGACAATGAGCAGTTCTTC
CASSPGTSGDNEQFF
>TRBJ2-7|15|TRBD2|TRBV5-1|NA
TGCGCCAGCAGCTTGGCCGGCAGCGGGGAGTACGAGCAGTACTTC
CASSLAGSGEYEQYF
>TRBJ1-6|15|NA|TRBV5-1|NA
TGCGCCAGCAGCTTGGGCGACGGGGAGGTGGCACCCCTCCACTTT
CASSLGDGEVAPLHF
>TRBJ1-2|15|TRBD1|TRBV23-1|NA
TGCGCCAGCAGTGTCGAAACAGGGGGCGCAGGTGGCTACACCTTC
CASSVETGGAGGYTF
>TRBJ2-1|16|TRBD2|TRBV28|NA
TGTGCCAGCAGTATCCTTTCTAGCGGGGGGGCAAATGAGCAGTTCTTC
CASSILSSGGANEQFF
>TRBJ1-5|14|NA|TRBV6-5|NA
TGTGCCAGCAGCAGGGTTATGGGCAATCAGCCCCAGCATTTT
CASSRVMGNQPQHF
>TRBJ2-5|15|NA|TRBV18|NA
TGTGCCAGCTCACCAGGTGGCGGAGGCCAAGAGACCCAGTACTTC
CASSPGGGGQETQYF
>TRBJ2-6|17|TRBD1|TRBV5-1|NA
TGCGCCAGCCATTCCGGGACAGAGCCCTCTGGGGCCAACGTCCTGACTTTC
CASHSGTEPSGANVLTF
>TRBJ2-3|15|NA|TRBV3-1/TRBV3-2|NA
TGTGCCAGCAGCCAGCCGGGACATAACACAGATACGCAGTATTTT
CASSQPGHNTDTQYF
>TRBJ2-1|16|TRBD2|TRBV29-1|NA
TGCAGCGTTGATTTACTAGCGGGTAGCTCCTACAATGAGCAGTTCTTC
CSVDLLAGSSYNEQFF
>TRBJ2-3|12|NA|TRBV9|NA
TGTGCCAGCAGCCCGAGTTCAGATACGCAGTATTTT
CASSPSSDTQYF
>TRBJ2-1|13|NA|TRBV10-3|NA
TGTGCCATCAGTGACAGTTCCTACAATGAGCAGTTCTTC
CAISDSSYNEQFF
>TRBJ2-7|17|NA|TRBV7-6|NA
TGTGCCAGCAGCCTCACCGCGCGGGGGCGACTATCCTACGAGCAGTACTTC
CASSLTARGRLSYEQYF
>TRBJ1-3|16|NA|TRBV2|NA
TGTGCCAGCAGGGCAGACACGCACCTCTCTGGAAACACCATATATTTT
CASRADTHLSGNTIYF
>TRBJ1-5|14|NA|TRBV6-5|NA
TGTGCCACCGCTTCGGGTTCCAGCAATCAGCCCCAGCATTTT
CATASGSSNQPQHF
>TRBJ2-1|16|NA|TRBV7-9|NA
TGTGCCAGCAGCCACCGGGACTCCGCAACCTACAATGAGCAGTTCTTC
CASSHRDSATYNEQFF
>TRBJ1-4|14|NA|TRBV6-5|NA
TGTTCCACCGCGGAGGGCTCAGCTAATGAAAAACTGTTTTTT
CSTAEGSANEKLFF
>TRBJ1-1|13|NA|TRBV2|NA
TGTGCCACTTCAAGTGGGCCAGGAACTGAAGCTTTCTTT
CATSSGPGTEAFF
>TRBJ1-5|14|NA|TRBV7-2|NA
TGTGCCAGCAGCTTAGAGTTTGGAGTTCAGCCCCAGCATTTT
CASSLEFGVQPQHF
>TRBJ1-2|12|NA|TRBV12-3/TRBV12-4|NA
TGTGCCAGCAGTTTTAGTGACTATGGCTACACCTTC
CASSFSDYGYTF
>TRBJ2-7|15|TRBD1|TRBV28|NA
TGTGCCAGCAGTTACGCGACAGGGGGCACTTACGAGCAGTACTTC
CASSYATGGTYEQYF
>TRBJ1-5|13|NA|TRBV27|NA
TGTGCCAGCAGTTTATCGGCCTATCAGCCCCAGCATTTT
CASSLSAYQPQHF
>TRBJ2-7|15|NA|TRBV15|once
TGTGCCACCAGCAGAGCCCCCCCCCACACCTACGAGCAGTACTTC
CATSRAPPHTYEQYF
>TRBJ2-1|15|TRBD2|TRBV4-2|once
TGTGCCAGCAGCCCGAGCGGGGGGCCTCGGCATGAGCAGTTCTTC
CASSPSGGPRHEQFF
>TRBJ1-2|12|NA|TRBV29-1|NA
TGCAGCGTTGAGGGGAGTCGCGATGGCTACACCTTC
CSVEGSRDGYTF
>TRBJ2-5|13|NA|TRBV20-1|NA
TGCAGTGCTAGTCGCGGGACGCAAGAGACCCAGTACTTC
CSASRGTQETQYF
>TRBJ2-1|15|TRBD2|TRBV28|NA
TGTGCCAGCAGTTTAAGATTAGCGGGACGCAATGAGCAGTTCTTC
CASSLRLAGRNEQFF
>TRBJ2-3|18|TRBD2|TRBV11-2|NA
TGTGCCAGCAGCTTGGGACTAGCGGGAGGGCCGGGCACAGATACGCAGTATTTT
CASSLGLAGGPGTDTQYF
>TRBJ2-3|14|NA|TRBV27|once
TGTGCCAGCAGTTTAAATAGCCGTGGAGATACGCAGTATTTT
CASSLNSRGDTQYF
>TRBJ2-5|15|TRBD2|TRBV3-1/TRBV3-2|NA
TGTGCCAGCAGACACACTAGCGGGGGATCGGAGACCCAGTACTTC
CASRHTSGGSETQYF
>TRBJ1-4|19|NA|TRBV18|NA
TGTGCCAGCTCACCACAAAACCGCCCGCACCTTACTTACGAGGAAAAACTGTTTTTT
CASSPQNRPHLTYEEKLFF